This TCR beta chain emerged from a study of brain T cells in children with intractable seizures. Study results and limitations: Patients' HCMV serostatus was unknown; virus specificity rests on CDR3 similarity alone.

A note on this clone: Its antigen remains unidentified.

TCRdb's table, derived via immunoSEQ multiplex PCR, lists solely in-frame clones and lacks some. The sample contains under 150,000 clones, around 94% of which appear only once. Only cases whose brain tissue showed the highest T cell transcript signatures were sequenced. Patients received at least one anti-epileptic drug before surgery. The sequence came from a boy under three years old with hemimegalencephaly and intractable seizures. Sequences were derived from peripheral blood, sampled at surgery.

The CDR3 spells CASSPLSETQYF. CDR3 DNA sequence: TGCGCCAGCAGCCCCCTTAGCGAGACCCAGTACTTC. This chain uses TRBV5-1 with TRBJ2-5; the D is unclear. The V end lost 4 bases, the J end lost 5 bases, and 9 bases lay between the germline ends. The germline gives CDR1 SGHRS, CDR2 YFSETQ. CDR3 length: 12 amino acids.